This T cell receptor beta chain was documented in a study of Graves' ophthalmopathy and Graves' hyperthyroidism. Findings and limits, study-wide: Also, most clonotypes expanded in the thyroid above 0.001 frequency appeared in blood.

Using RNA transcripts, the TCR beta CDR3 regions were amplified. Amplification began with first-round RT-PCR using HTBI primers, then second-round multiplex PCR was performed. MiXCR, applied by TCRdb to the multiplex PCR reads, yields one record per CDR3 protein. The profile shows 680,000 or so distinct CDR3 sequences, approximately 22% of them singletons. At least ten counts were recorded for this clonotype. No antigen is known for it. V gave up 6 bases and J gave up 6 bases; unmatched junction bases: 9. The CDR3 is 14 amino acids. Sequences were obtained from peripheral blood. The receptor was isolated from a woman aged 18 to 35 with stable Graves' hyperthyroidism. Some clones in this sample may be carry-over from other donors' samples. The chain is built from TRBV12-3 or TRBV12-4 and TRBJ1-1, with 8 bases aligning to TRBD1. CDR3 amino acids: CASSPPRGRPEAFF. The CDR3 DNA is TGTGCCAGCAGCCCCCCCAGGGGGCGGCCTGAAGCTTTCTTT.